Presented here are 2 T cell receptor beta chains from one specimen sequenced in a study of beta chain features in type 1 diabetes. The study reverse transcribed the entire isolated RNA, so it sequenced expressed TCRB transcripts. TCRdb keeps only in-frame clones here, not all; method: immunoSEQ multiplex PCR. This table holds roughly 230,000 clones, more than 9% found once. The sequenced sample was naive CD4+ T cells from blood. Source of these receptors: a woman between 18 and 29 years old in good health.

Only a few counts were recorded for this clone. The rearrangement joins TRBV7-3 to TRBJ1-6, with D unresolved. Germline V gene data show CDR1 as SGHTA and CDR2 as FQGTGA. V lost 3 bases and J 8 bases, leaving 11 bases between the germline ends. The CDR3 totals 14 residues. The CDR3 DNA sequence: TGTGCCAGCAGCTTTGGTCTCGGGGATTCACCCCTCCACTTT. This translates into CASSFGLGDSPLHF.

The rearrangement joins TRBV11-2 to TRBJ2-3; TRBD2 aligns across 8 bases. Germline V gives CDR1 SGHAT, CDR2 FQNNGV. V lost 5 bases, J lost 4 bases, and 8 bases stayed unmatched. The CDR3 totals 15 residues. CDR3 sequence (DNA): TGTGCCAGCAGCCCGTTAGCGGGGCCCCCAGATACGCAGTATTTT. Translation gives CASSPLAGPPDTQYF.